The sequence of this TCR beta chain was determined in a study of response to subunit inactivated influenza vaccine. TCRdb ran MiXCR on the RT-PCR reads and lists one entry per CDR3 protein. The data show fewer than 650,000 distinct CDR3 sequences, 10% to 15% seen once. Trimming shortened V by 1 base and J by 3 bases, and 12 bases separated the two germline ends. Germline V lookup: CDR1 LGHNA, CDR2 YNFKEQ. This CDR3 comprises 15 residues. The sequence came from a man in his fifties or sixties who received an inactivated influenza vaccine. Here the sequenced sample was PBMCs from blood, taken around seven weeks after vaccination. This rearrangement joins TRBV4-2 to TRBJ1-2; possible D gene TRBD1, 5 bases. The CDR3 DNA reads TGTGCCAGCAGCCAAGGCTCAGGGCAGGACTATGGCTACACCTTC. Translating it yields CASSQGSGQDYGYTF.